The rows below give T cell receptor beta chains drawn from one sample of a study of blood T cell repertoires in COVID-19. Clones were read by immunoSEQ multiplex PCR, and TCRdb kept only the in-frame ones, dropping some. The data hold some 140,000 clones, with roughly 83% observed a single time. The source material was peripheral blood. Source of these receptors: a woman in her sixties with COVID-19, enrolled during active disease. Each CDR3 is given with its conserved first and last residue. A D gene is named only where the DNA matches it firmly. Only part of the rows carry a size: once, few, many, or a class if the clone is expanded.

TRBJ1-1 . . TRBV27 TGTGCCAGCAGTCCGAGACAGGCGATGAACACTGAAGCTTTCTTT CASSPRQAMNTEAFF
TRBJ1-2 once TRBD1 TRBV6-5 TGTGCCAGCAGACAACAGGGGATAAATGGCTACACCTTC CASRQQGINGYTF
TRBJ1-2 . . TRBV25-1 TGTGCCAGCTCCCCATCAAACTATGGCTACACCTTC CASSPSNYGYTF
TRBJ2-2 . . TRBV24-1 TGTGCCACCAGTGATTTATTCCCAGGGGCCACCGGGGAGCTGTTTTTT CATSDLFPGATGELFF
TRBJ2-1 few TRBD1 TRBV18 TGTGCCAGCCGGACAGGGGAGAGGCATGAGCAGTTCTTC CASRTGERHEQFF
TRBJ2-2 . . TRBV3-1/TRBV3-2 TGTGCCAGCAGCCGGGGCGGGGTCAACACCGGGGAGCTGTTTTTT CASSRGGVNTGELFF
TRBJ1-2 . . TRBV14 TGTGCCAGCAGCCCTAATTTACGAGGGGGCTATGGCTACACCTTC CASSPNLRGGYGYTF
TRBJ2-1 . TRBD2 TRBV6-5 TGTGCCAGCACCCGACTAGCGGGAGCTGAGCAGTTCTTC CASTRLAGAEQFF
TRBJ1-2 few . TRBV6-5 TGTGCCAGCAGTTACACTCCCTTTACAGCTAACTATGGCTACACCTTC CASSYTPFTANYGYTF
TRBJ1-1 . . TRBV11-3 TGTGCCAGCAGCTTAAGCGGGCCCACTGAAGCTTTCTTT CASSLSGPTEAFF
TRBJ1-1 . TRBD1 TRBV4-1 TGCGCCAGCAGCCAAGATGGGGCTATGCTAGGGACAGGAGGTTTGAACACTGAAGCTTTCTTT CASSQDGAMLGTGGLNTEAFF
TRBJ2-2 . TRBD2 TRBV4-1 TGCGCCAGCAGCCAAGCGCTAGCGGGGGCCGGGGAGCTGTTTTTT CASSQALAGAGELFF
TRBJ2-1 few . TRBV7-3 TGTGCCAGCAGCTTACTAGAGGCTACTGAGCAGTTCTTC CASSLLEATEQFF
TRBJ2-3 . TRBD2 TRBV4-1 TGCGCCAGCAGCCAAGTTTCCGGGGGGACGCAGTATTTT CASSQVSGGTQYF
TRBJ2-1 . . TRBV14 TGTGCCAGCAGCCAATCCTGGGGAGTCAATGAGCAGTTCTTC CASSQSWGVNEQFF
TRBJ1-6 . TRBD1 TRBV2 TGTGCCAGCAACGACAGGGACGGACCAGGTTCACCCCTCCACTTT CASNDRDGPGSPLHF
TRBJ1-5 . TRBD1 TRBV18 TGTGCCAGCTCACCGTGGACAGGGTTAAATCAGCCCCAGCATTTT CASSPWTGLNQPQHF
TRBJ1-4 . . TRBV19 TGTGCCAGTAGTGTACAGGGTCGGGAAAAACTGTTTTTT CASSVQGREKLFF
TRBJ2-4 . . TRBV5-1 TGCGCCAGCCGGGTTGGGGGCGGGAGTCAAAACATTCAGTACTTC CASRVGGGSQNIQYF
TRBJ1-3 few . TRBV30 TGTGCCGGAAAGACAGGCTCTGGAAACACCATATATTTT CAGKTGSGNTIYF
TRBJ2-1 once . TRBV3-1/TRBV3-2 TGTGCCAGCAGAGATGGCGGTAGCTACAATGAGCAGTTCTTC CASRDGGSYNEQFF
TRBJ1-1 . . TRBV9 TGTGCCAGCAGTGCTCGGGGGGGGCCTACTGAAGCTTTCTTT CASSARGGPTEAFF
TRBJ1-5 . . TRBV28 TGTGCCAGCAGTTTGAGCGGGGTAGGTCAGCCCCAGCATTTT CASSLSGVGQPQHF
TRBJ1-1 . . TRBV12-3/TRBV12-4 TGTGCCAGCAGTAGTGGGCCCACTGAAGCTTTCTTT CASSSGPTEAFF
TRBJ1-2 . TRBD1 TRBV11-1 TGTGCCAGCAGCTCAGCGGGCACAGGGGACTATGGCTACACCTTC CASSSAGTGDYGYTF
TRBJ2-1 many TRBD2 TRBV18 TGTGCCAGCTCACCACCGAGGGTAGCGGGGCACAATGAGCAGTTCTTC CASSPPRVAGHNEQFF
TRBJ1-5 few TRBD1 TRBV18 TGTGCCAGCTCACCCGGGACAGGGGGCCTGGGTCAGCCCCAGCATTTT CASSPGTGGLGQPQHF
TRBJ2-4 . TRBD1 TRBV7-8 TGTGCCAGCAGCCCCCGGACAGGGAGGAAGGCAAACATTCAGTACTTC CASSPRTGRKANIQYF
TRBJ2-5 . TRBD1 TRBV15 TGTGCCACCAGCAGACAGACAGGGGTTCTGGAGACCCAGTACTTC CATSRQTGVLETQYF
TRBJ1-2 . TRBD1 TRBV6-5 TGTGCCAGCAGCCAGGGCCAGGGGGCGGTTGGCTACACCTTC CASSQGQGAVGYTF
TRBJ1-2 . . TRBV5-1 TGCGCCAGCAGCTTGTTACAGGGAGATGGCTACACCTTC CASSLLQGDGYTF
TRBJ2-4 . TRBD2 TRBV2 TGTGCCAGCAGTGAAAGGCAACTAGCGGGGGGGCTTGTTAACATTCAGTACTTC CASSERQLAGGLVNIQYF
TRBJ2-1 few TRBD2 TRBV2 TGTGCCAGCACGGCGGGCGGGGGAAATGAGCAGTTCTTC CASTAGGGNEQFF
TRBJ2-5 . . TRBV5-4 TGTGCCAGCAGCTTGGCCTACGGGGGAGAGACCCAGTACTTC CASSLAYGGETQYF
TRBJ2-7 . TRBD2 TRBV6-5 TGTGCCAGCAGCACGACTAGCGGGAGGCCGGGGGAGCAGTACTTC CASSTTSGRPGEQYF
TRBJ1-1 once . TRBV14 TGTGCCAGCAGCCTACGTACAGGAACGACTGAAGCTTTCTTT CASSLRTGTTEAFF
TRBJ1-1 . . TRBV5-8 TGTGCCAGCAGCTTGGACTTTCAGCCAGGGACTGAAGCTTTCTTT CASSLDFQPGTEAFF
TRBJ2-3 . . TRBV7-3 TGTGCCAGCAGTATGCTCCGGGAAGATACGCAGTATTTT CASSMLREDTQYF
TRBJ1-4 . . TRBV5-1 TGCGCCAGCAGCTCAAGCTCAACTAATGAAAAACTGTTTTTT CASSSSSTNEKLFF
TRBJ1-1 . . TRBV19 TGTGCCAGTAGTATTTCAGGGGCCCTGAACACTGAAGCTTTCTTT CASSISGALNTEAFF
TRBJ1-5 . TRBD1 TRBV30 TGTGCCTTTGGACAGGGGGGAAATCAGCCCCAGCATTTT CAFGQGGNQPQHF
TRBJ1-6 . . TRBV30 TGTGCCTCCCCGGGGAAGGGCCCGAATTCACCCCTCCACTTT CASPGKGPNSPLHF
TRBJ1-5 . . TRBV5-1 TGCGCCAGCAGCTTGGAGGGGAATAGCAATCAGCCCCAGCATTTT CASSLEGNSNQPQHF
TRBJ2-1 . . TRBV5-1 TGCGCCAGCAGCCAGGGACTTGTCAATGAGCAGTTCTTC CASSQGLVNEQFF
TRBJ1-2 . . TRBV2 TGTGCCAGCAGTGTTGGGCCTGGCTACACCTTC CASSVGPGYTF
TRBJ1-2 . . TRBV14 TGTGCCAGCAGCCAAGATGCTCGGGGAGGCGGCTATGGCTACACCTTC CASSQDARGGGYGYTF
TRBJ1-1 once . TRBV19 TGTGCCAGTTCTAAGACTGTGAACACTGAAGCTTTCTTT CASSKTVNTEAFF
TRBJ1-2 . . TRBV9 TGTGCCAGCAGCTTTGGGGAGGGCAAGTGGGGAAACTATGGCTACACCTTC CASSFGEGKWGNYGYTF
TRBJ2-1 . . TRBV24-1 TGTGCCACCAGTGATTTACAGAAACCGTACAATGAGCAGTTCTTC CATSDLQKPYNEQFF
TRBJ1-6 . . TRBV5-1 TGCGCCAGCAGCCCCGGGGGGGCAGGGTCACCCCTCCACTTT CASSPGGAGSPLHF
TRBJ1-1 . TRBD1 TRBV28 TGTGCCAGCAGCCTGACAGGGGAAAATGAAGCTTTCTTT CASSLTGENEAFF
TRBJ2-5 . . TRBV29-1 TGCAGCGTTCTTCGTGGGAGCCAAGAGACCCAGTACTTC CSVLRGSQETQYF
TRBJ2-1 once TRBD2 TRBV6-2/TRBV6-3 TGTGCCAGCAGTTACAAGGCTAGCGGGAGGGCCATCAATGAGCAGTTCTTC CASSYKASGRAINEQFF